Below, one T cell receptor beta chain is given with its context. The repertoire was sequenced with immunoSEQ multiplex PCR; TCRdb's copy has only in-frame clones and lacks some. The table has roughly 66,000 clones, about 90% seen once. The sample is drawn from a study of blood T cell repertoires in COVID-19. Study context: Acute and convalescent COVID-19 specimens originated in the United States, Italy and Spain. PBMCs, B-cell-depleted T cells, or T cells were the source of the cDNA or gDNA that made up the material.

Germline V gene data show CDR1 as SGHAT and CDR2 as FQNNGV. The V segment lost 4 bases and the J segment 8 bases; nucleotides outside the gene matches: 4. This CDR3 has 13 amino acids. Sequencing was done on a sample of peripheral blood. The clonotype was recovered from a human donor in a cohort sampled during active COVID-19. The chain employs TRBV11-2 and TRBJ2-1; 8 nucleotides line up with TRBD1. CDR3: CASSWTGIDEQFF. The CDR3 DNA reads TGTGCCAGCAGCTGGACAGGGATCGATGAGCAGTTCTTC.